This entry concerns a single TCR beta chain. One base away lies a much larger clone, so this may be a sequencing read error. Germline V gives CDR1 SEHNR, CDR2 FQNEAQ (reference sequence). The CDR3 has 14 residues. Trimming cost V 3 bases and J 1 base, with 9 bases left between them. The sample belongs to a study of blood T cells in healthy people across ages. Primed by a sample-barcoded 5' primer and a J-beta primer mix, a second PCR proceeded for roughly 7 to 11 cycles. Each CDR3 protein is one row after TCRdb ran MiXCR on the 5' RACE reads. The data hold approximately 600,000 distinct CDR3 sequences, with around three fifths observed a single time.

The sequencing input was blood. The chain combines TRBV7-9 with TRBJ1-1, with D unresolved. The clonotype was recovered from a man aged 60 to 75 in good health. CDR3 sequence reads: CASSFLQPNTEAFF. The CDR3 DNA sequence: TGTGCCAGCAGCTTTTTACAGCCGAACACTGAAGCTTTCTTT.